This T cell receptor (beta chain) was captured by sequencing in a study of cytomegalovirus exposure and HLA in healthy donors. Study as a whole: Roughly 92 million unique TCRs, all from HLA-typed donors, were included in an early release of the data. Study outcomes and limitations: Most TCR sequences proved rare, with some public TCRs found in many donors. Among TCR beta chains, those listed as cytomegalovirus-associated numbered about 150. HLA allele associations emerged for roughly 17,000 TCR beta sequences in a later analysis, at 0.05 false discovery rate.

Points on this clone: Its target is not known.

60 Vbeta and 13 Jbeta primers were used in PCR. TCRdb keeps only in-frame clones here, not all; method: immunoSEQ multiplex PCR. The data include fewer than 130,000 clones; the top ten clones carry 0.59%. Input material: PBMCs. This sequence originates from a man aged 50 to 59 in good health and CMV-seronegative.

CDR3 bases: TGTGCCAGCAGCTTAGGGACAGGGGGCCTTGAAAAACTGTTTTTT. Amino acids: CASSLGTGGLEKLFF. The rearrangement uses TRBV11-2 and TRBJ1-4; TRBD1 agrees at 11 bases. After removal of 1 base from V and 7 bases from J, the junction contained 2 bases not matched to a gene. In germline, CDR1 is SGHAT, CDR2 FQNNGV. The CDR3 loop spans 15 amino acids.